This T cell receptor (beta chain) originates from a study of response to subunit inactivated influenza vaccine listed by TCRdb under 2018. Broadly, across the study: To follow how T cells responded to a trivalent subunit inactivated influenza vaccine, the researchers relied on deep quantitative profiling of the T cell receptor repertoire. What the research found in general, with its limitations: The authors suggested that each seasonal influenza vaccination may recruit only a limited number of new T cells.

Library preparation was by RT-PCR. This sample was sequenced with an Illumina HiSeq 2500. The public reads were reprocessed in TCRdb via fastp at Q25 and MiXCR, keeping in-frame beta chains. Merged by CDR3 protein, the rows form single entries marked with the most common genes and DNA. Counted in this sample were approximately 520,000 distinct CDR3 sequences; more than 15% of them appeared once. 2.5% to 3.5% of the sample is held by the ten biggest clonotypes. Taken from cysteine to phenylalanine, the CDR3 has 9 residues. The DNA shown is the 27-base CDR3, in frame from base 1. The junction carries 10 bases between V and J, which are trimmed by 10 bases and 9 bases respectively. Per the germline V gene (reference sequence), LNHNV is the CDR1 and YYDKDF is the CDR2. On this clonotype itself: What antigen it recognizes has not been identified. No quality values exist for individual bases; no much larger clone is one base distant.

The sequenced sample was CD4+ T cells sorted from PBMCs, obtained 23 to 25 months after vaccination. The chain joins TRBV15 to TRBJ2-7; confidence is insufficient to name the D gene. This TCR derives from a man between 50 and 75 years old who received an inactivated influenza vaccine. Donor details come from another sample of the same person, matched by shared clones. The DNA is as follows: TGTGCCAGCTTACTGGGGCAGTACTTC. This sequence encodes CASLLGQYF.